This T cell receptor beta chain was found in a study of identical twins. Overall study findings and caveats: Rather than following the same donors, the conclusions depended on cross-sectional statistical analysis.

TCRdb called the 5' RACE reads again in MiXCR, with one record for every CDR3 protein. Among under 1 million distinct CDR3 sequences listed, approximately 13% were seen once. The sample holds many counts of this clonotype. No antigen is known for it. The germline V gene encodes CDR1 SEHNR and CDR2 FQNEAQ (reference sequence). V was shortened by 1 base and J by 2 bases, with 7 bases between the two germline ends. The CDR3 is 14 residues long. In addition, the sample was reused for a study of yellow fever vaccine responses in identical twins.

Sequences were obtained from PBMCs. This chain connects TRBV7-9 to TRBJ2-3; no clear D. This TCR was recovered from a woman between 18 and 30 years old in good health. The CDR3 loop reads CASSLEQDTDTQYF. The CDR3 bases are TGTGCCAGCAGCTTAGAGCAAGACACAGATACGCAGTATTTT.